Presented here are 15 T cell receptor beta chains from one specimen sequenced in a study of blood T cells in healthy people across ages. A J-beta primer mix and a sample-barcoded 5' primer were used in a second PCR of roughly 7 to 12 cycles. MiXCR, applied by TCRdb to the 5' RACE reads, yields one record per CDR3 protein. The sample includes hundreds of thousands of distinct CDR3 sequences, 40% to 50% of them seen just once. Sequencing was carried out using blood. The receptors were gathered from a man in his 60s in good health.

There are a few counts of this clonotype. The chain carries TRBV5-1 and TRBJ2-3, with D perhaps TRBD1 (6 bases). V shed 4 bases and J shed 5 bases, with 17 bases lying between them. Germline CDR1 reads SGHRS; CDR2 reads YFSETQ. There are 15 residues in the CDR3. CDR3 nucleotide sequence: TGCGCCAGCAGCCCTCACTCGGGACAAATAGATACGCAGTATTTT. It translates to CASSPHSGQIDTQYF.

The chain employs TRBV7-9 and TRBJ1-2; 8 nucleotides line up with TRBD1. With V trimmed by 5 bases and J by 1 base, 6 bases remained unmatched. Germline-derived CDR1 and CDR2 are SEHNR and FQNEAQ (reference sequence). CDR3 length: 15 amino acids. The CDR3 protein is CASSQPGQDNYGYTF. In DNA, the CDR3 is TGTGCCAGCAGCCAACCGGGACAGGATAACTATGGCTACACCTTC. Complete variable domain (other parts from reference TRBV7-9 and TRBJ1-2): DTGVSQNPRHKITKRGQNVTFRCDPISEHNRLYWYRQTLGQGPEFLTYFQNEAQLEKSRLLSDRFSAERPKGSFSTLEIQRTEQGDSAMYLCASSQPGQDNYGYTFGSGTRLTVV.

The rearrangement links TRBV20-1 to TRBJ2-4; D is undetermined. Germline V lookup: CDR1 DFQATT, CDR2 SNEGSKA (reference sequence). CDR3 size: 13 residues. The V and J ends lost 0 bases and 3 bases respectively, with 6 bases between them. CDR3 sequence reads: CSAREEVKNIQYF. The CDR3 bases are TGCAGTGCTAGAGAGGAAGTCAAAAACATTCAGTACTTC.

The chain employs TRBV27 and TRBJ1-2; 11 nucleotides align to TRBD1. This CDR3 spans 14 amino acids. Germline V gene lookup returns CDR1 MNHEY and CDR2 SMNVEV (reference sequence). V shed 6 bases, J shed 3 bases, and the junction held 3 bases outside the gene matches. This CDR3 reads CASRGQGGHYGYTF. DNA for the CDR3: TGTGCCAGCAGGGGACAGGGGGGTCACTATGGCTACACCTTC.

This clonotype has just a few counts. The rearrangement joins TRBV10-3 to TRBJ2-7, with 9 bases aligning to TRBD1. Per germline, CDR1 ENHRY and CDR2 SYGVKD. V shed 0 bases, J shed 6 bases, and the junction held 9 bases outside the gene matches. This CDR3 has 16 residues. This CDR3 is CAISESVGTGSVEQYF. The CDR3 DNA follows: TGTGCCATCAGTGAGTCGGTAGGGACAGGGTCGGTCGAGCAGTACTTC.

This clonotype showed up just a few times. The chain has TRBV5-5 and TRBJ2-1, with D maybe TRBD1 (7 bases). Germline CDR1 and CDR2: SGHKS and YYEKEE (reference sequence). V was trimmed by 2 bases and J by 14 bases, leaving 17 bases between them. CDR3 length: 13 amino acids. The CDR3 nucleotides are TGTGCCAGCAGCTTTCCGACAGGGCCGGGGGAGTTCTTC. Amino acids: CASSFPTGPGEFF.

CDR3: CASSFGTRLTTDTQYF. Written as DNA, the CDR3 is TGTGCCAGCAGCTTTGGGACCCGCCTTACTACAGATACGCAGTATTTT. The chain combines TRBV7-9 with TRBJ2-3; D is possibly TRBD1 or TRBD2 (5 bases each). V lost 3 bases and J 3 bases, leaving 16 bases between the germline ends. The CDR3 spans 16 residues. The germline CDR1 and CDR2 sequences are SEHNR and FQNEAQ (reference sequence).

The V and J genes are TRBV7-8 and TRBJ2-3, with D tentatively TRBD2 (6 bases). The CDR3 is 17 amino acids. Trimming left V 6 bases short and J 8 bases short, with 27 bases between. Germline CDR1 reads SGHVS; CDR2 reads FQNEAQ. The CDR3 sequence is CASRSDQDRRLAATQYF. The CDR3 nucleotides are TGTGCCAGCAGGTCTGATCAGGATAGGAGGTTAGCGGCTACGCAGTATTTT. The full variable domain, rest sourced from reference TRBV7-8 and TRBJ2-3, is GAGVSQSPRYKVAKRGQDVALRCDPISGHVSLFWYQQALGQGPEFLTYFQNEAQLDKSGLPSDRFFAERPEGSVSTLKIQRTQQEDSAVYLCASRSDQDRRLAATQYFGPGTRLTVL.

CDR3 nucleotides: TGTGCCAGCAGCGAGGGAACTAGCGTTAGCGAGACCCAGTACTTC. Translated, it gives CASSEGTSVSETQYF. The chain uses TRBV9 and TRBJ2-5, with 7 bases matching TRBD2. This CDR3 has 15 amino acids. The trim removed 3 bases at V and 5 bases at J, leaving 10 bases unmatched. CDR1 and CDR2 (germline): SGDLS, YYNGEE.

V and J are TRBV28 and TRBJ1-5; D perhaps matches TRBD1 (5 bases). Germline V lookup: CDR1 MDHEN, CDR2 SYDVKM. The CDR3 contains 16 residues. The ends were cut back, 1 base at V and 3 bases at J, with 13 bases in the middle. The DNA for the CDR3 is TGTGCCAGCAGTTTATTGGGGGGACCTAACAATCAGCCCCAGCATTTT. It yields the protein CASSLLGGPNNQPQHF.

This chain connects TRBV28 to TRBJ2-1; possibly TRBD1 for D (6 bases). The CDR3 extends over 16 amino acids. Trimming took off 6 bases at V and 0 bases at J, with 15 bases between the two ends. Per germline, CDR1 MDHEN and CDR2 SYDVKM. The CDR3 spells CASRTGAQSSYNEQFF. The CDR3 nucleotides read TGTGCCAGCAGGACAGGAGCCCAAAGCTCCTACAATGAGCAGTTCTTC.

The chain uses TRBV30 and TRBJ1-2, with D maybe TRBD1 (6 bases). CDR1 is GTSNPN, CDR2 SVGIG, per germline (reference sequence). V gave up 3 bases and J gave up 6 bases, with 20 bases separating them. The CDR3 sequence is 15 residues long. The CDR3 DNA reads TGTGCCTGGAGATCCGGTCAGGGGCAGGTTAATGGCTACACCTTC. Translating gives CAWRSGQGQVNGYTF.

The table lists this clonotype with a few counts. This chain joins TRBV4-1 and TRBJ1-5; TRBD1 is a possible D gene (5 bases). The CDR3 spans 14 residues. The ends were cut back, 2 bases at V and 4 bases at J, with 9 bases in the middle. CDR1 MGHRA and CDR2 YSYEKL come from the germline V gene. The CDR3 coding sequence is TGCGCCAGCAGCCAATTGACAGCGAATCAGCCCCAGCATTTT. As protein: CASSQLTANQPQHF.

Only a few counts were recorded for this clonotype. The chain joins TRBV5-1 to TRBJ2-3; D is possibly TRBD2 (5 bases). This CDR3 comprises 14 residues. Looked up from germline, CDR1 is SGHRS and CDR2 is YFSETQ. V lost 2 bases, J lost 0 bases, and 7 bases lay in between. As DNA, the CDR3 is TGCGCCAGCAGCTTCGGGGATAGCACAGATACGCAGTATTTT. It translates to CASSFGDSTDTQYF.

This chain connects TRBV7-9 to TRBJ2-5, with D unclear. The CDR3 contains 12 residues. V lost 2 bases, J lost 11 bases, and 12 bases lay in between. The germline V gene encodes CDR1 SEHNR and CDR2 FQNEAQ (reference sequence). In DNA form, the CDR3 reads TGTGCCAGCAGCTTACCCTTTGGTGAGCAGTACTTC. It encodes CASSLPFGEQYF.